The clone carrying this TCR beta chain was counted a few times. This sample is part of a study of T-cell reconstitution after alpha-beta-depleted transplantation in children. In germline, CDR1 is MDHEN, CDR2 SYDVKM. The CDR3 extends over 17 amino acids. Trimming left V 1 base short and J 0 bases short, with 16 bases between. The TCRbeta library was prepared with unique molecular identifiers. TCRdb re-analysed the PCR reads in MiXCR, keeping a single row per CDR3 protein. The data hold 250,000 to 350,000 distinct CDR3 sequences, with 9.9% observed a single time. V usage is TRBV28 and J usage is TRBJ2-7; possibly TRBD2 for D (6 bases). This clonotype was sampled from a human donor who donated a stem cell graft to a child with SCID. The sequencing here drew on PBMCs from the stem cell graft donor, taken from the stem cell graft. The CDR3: CASSLSVRGLLSYEQYF. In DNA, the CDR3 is TGTGCCAGCAGTTTATCCGTCCGGGGGTTACTCTCCTACGAGCAGTACTTC.